This TCR beta chain was sequenced in a study of T cell repertoires in cytomegalovirus infection. As regards this clonotype: Its target is unknown.

General study findings and limits: The ex vivo response was dominated by HLA-C-restricted CMV-specific TCR beta clonotypes.

TCRdb re-analysed the reads in MiXCR, keeping a single row per CDR3 protein. The table records over 85,000 distinct CDR3 sequences, about 17% of them present only once. This CDR3 contains 15 residues. V gave up 10 bases and J gave up 6 bases, with 22 bases separating them. Germline V lookup: CDR1 LNHDA, CDR2 SQIVND (reference sequence). Sequencing was performed on PBMCs. The TCR originated in a human donor in good health (CMV status not recorded). Some clones in this sample may be carry-over from other donors' samples. The chain uses TRBV19 and TRBJ1-5; D gene unclear. CDR3 sequence reads: CATQRPGLMGQPQHF. DNA of the CDR3: TGTGCCACCCAACGGCCCGGGCTAATGGGTCAGCCCCAGCATTTT.